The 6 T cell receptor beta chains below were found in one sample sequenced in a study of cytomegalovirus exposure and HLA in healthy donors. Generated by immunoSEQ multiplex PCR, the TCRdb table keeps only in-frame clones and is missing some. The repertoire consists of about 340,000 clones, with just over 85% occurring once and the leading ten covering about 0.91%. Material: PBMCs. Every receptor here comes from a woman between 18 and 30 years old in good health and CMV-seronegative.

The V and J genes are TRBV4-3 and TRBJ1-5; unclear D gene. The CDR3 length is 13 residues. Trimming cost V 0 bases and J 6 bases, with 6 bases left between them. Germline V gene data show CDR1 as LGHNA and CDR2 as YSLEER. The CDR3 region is CASSQDGVQPQHF. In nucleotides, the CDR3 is TGCGCCAGCAGCCAAGACGGGGTTCAGCCCCAGCATTTT.

This CDR3 is CASSPDIIEFTEAFF. As DNA, the CDR3 is TGTGCCAGCTCACCAGATATAATCGAGTTCACTGAAGCTTTCTTT. The chain employs TRBV18 and TRBJ1-1; no reliable D call. This CDR3 is built from 15 residues. Germline V lookup: CDR1 KGHSH, CDR2 LQKENI. Trimming left V 2 bases short and J 4 bases short, with 14 bases between.

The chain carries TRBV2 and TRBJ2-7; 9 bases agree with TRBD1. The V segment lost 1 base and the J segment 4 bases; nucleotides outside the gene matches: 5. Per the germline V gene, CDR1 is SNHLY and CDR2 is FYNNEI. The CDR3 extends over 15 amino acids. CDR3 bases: TGTGCCAGCAGTGAAGGGGGGACAGGGCTTTACGAGCAGTACTTC. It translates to CASSEGGTGLYEQYF. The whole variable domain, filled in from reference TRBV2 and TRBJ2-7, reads EPEVTQTPSHQVTQMGQEVILRCVPISNHLYFYWYRQILGQKVEFLVSFYNNEISEKSEIFDDQFSVERPDGSNFTLKIRSTKLEDSAMYFCASSEGGTGLYEQYFGPGTRLTVT.

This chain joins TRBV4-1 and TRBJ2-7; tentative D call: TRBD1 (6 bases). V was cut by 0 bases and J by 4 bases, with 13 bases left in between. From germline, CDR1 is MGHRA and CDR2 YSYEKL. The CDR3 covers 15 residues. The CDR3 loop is CASSQDQGSGYEQYF. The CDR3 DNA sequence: TGCGCCAGCAGCCAAGATCAGGGGAGCGGATACGAGCAGTACTTC.

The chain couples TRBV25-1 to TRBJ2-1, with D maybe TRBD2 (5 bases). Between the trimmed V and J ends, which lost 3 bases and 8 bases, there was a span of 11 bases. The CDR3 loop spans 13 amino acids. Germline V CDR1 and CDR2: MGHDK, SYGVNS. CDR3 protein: CASSDPVRDEQFF. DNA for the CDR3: TGTGCCAGCAGTGATCCGGTGAGGGATGAGCAGTTCTTC.

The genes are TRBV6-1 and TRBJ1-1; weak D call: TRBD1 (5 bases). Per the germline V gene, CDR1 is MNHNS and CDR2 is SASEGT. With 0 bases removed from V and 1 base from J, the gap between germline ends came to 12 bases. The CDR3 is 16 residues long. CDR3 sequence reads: CASSEAWTRPNTEAFF. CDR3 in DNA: TGTGCCAGCAGTGAAGCGTGGACAAGACCGAACACTGAAGCTTTCTTT.